Below, 15 T cell receptor beta chains from the same sample are listed, as sequenced in a study of cytomegalovirus exposure and HLA in healthy donors. With 60 Vbeta and 13 Jbeta primers, the PCR was carried out. Sequencing was performed with immunoSEQ multiplex PCR; in TCRdb, only in-frame clones are kept and a portion is missing. The repertoire holds about 190,000 clones, with approximately 87% as singletons. Specimen: PBMCs. All receptors derive from a young man in good health and CMV-seronegative.

The rearrangement links TRBV5-1 to TRBJ1-2; the match to TRBD1 covers 8 bases. V was pared by 0 bases and J by 6 bases, with 4 bases of the junction left unmatched. The CDR3 is 14 residues long. The germline CDR1 and CDR2 sequences are SGHRS and YFSETQ. DNA of the CDR3: TGCGCCAGCAGCTTGGACAGGGGGTCAGATGGCTACACCTTC. Its protein is CASSLDRGSDGYTF.

The chain carries TRBV6-6 and TRBJ2-7, with a possible D match to TRBD2 (6 bases). Trimming removed 7 bases from V and 1 base from J, with 20 bases in between. Germline values: CDR1 MNHNY, CDR2 SVGAGI (reference sequence). This CDR3 region has 16 residues. The CDR3 DNA reads TGTGCCAGCATCGACCGGCGGCGGGACCGATCCTACGAGCAGTACTTC. It yields the protein CASIDRRRDRSYEQYF.

The chain links TRBV5-1 to TRBJ2-2; D is uncertain. The CDR3 consists of 14 residues. The germline V gene encodes CDR1 SGHRS and CDR2 YFSETQ. V was pared by 1 base and J by 0 bases, with 4 bases between. CDR3 protein: CASSLTANTGELFF. CDR3 in DNA: TGCGCCAGCAGCTTGACAGCGAACACCGGGGAGCTGTTTTTT.

This clone was picked up a small number of times. Other nucleotide sequences in the sample specify the same CDR3. This chain links TRBV7-9 with TRBJ2-5, with D perhaps matching TRBD2 (6 bases). Trimming removed 1 base from V and 2 bases from J, with 8 bases in between. The V gene's germline CDR1 is SEHNR and CDR2 FQNEAQ (reference sequence). This CDR3 contains 14 residues. CDR3 protein: CASSLEGGQETQYF. CDR3 sequence (DNA): TGTGCCAGCAGCTTAGAGGGAGGTCAAGAGACCCAGTACTTC.

The chain joins TRBV5-4 to TRBJ2-3; D perhaps matches TRBD2 (6 bases). V was pared by 3 bases and J by 4 bases, with 15 bases between. Germline V gives CDR1 SGHNT, CDR2 YYREEE (reference sequence). This CDR3 region has 15 residues. This chain's CDR3 is CASSSRTRDSDTQYF. Written as DNA, the CDR3 is TGTGCCAGCAGCTCTAGGACGAGGGACTCAGATACGCAGTATTTT.

The chain couples TRBV5-1 to TRBJ2-7; 11 nucleotides align to TRBD2. Germline V gene sequence: CDR1 SGHRS, CDR2 YFSETQ. This CDR3 is 18 amino acids long. J lost 2 bases, V lost 4 bases, and 14 bases had no gene match. Written as DNA, the CDR3 is TGCGCCAGCAGCGAGGACAGTTTCTTAGCGGGAGGGGCCTACGAGCAGTACTTC. This translates into CASSEDSFLAGGAYEQYF. Variable domain in full (rest from reference TRBV5-1 and TRBJ2-7): KAGVTQTPRYLIKTRGQQVTLSCSPISGHRSVSWYQQTPGQGLQFLFEYFSETQRNKGNFPGRFSGRQFSNSRSEMNVSTLELGDSALYLCASSEDSFLAGGAYEQYFGPGTRLTVT.

CDR3 DNA: TGTGCCAGCAGTAAAGGACAGGGGGCCTTAACTAATCAGCCCCAGCATTTT. This sequence encodes CASSKGQGALTNQPQHF. This chain joins TRBV28 and TRBJ1-5, with 11 nucleotides matching TRBD1. With 5 bases clipped from V and 4 bases from J, the junction kept 10 bases outside the gene matches. This CDR3 comprises 17 residues. Germline V CDR1 and CDR2: MDHEN, SYDVKM.

The chain is built from TRBV27 and TRBJ2-2, with a possible D match to TRBD2 (6 bases). The V gene's germline CDR1 is MNHEY and CDR2 SMNVEV (reference sequence). Trimming took 5 bases from V and 5 from J, leaving 12 bases between them. CDR3 length: 14 amino acids. The CDR3 DNA sequence: TGTGCCAGCAGTAAAAACGGGGGAACCGGGGAGCTGTTTTTT. It translates to CASSKNGGTGELFF.

The chain has TRBV4-1 and TRBJ2-5; 7 bases are a match to TRBD2. This CDR3 has 18 residues. The germline gives CDR1 MGHRA, CDR2 YSYEKL. The V gene end was trimmed by 1 base and the J gene end by 5 bases; junction bases not matched to a gene: 16. CDR3 sequence: CASSQGTGRAGQGETQYF. The CDR3 DNA is TGCGCCAGCAGCCAAGGAACTGGGAGGGCCGGCCAAGGGGAGACCCAGTACTTC.

As regards this clone: One end of the junction varies from germline; a read error may be responsible. This chain connects TRBV7-9 to TRBJ2-7, with D uncertain. CDR1 is SEHNR and CDR2 is FQNEAQ in the germline V gene (reference sequence). The CDR3 totals 11 residues. This chain's CDR3 is CSSSTSYEQYF. Here the CDR3 DNA reads TGTTCCAGCAGCACTTCCTACGAGCAGTACTTC. The full variable domain, in which reference TRBV7-9 and TRBJ2-7 provide the parts outside the CDR3, is DTGVSQNPRHKITKRGQNVTFRCDPISEHNRLYWYRQTLGQGPEFLTYFQNEAQLEKSRLLSDRFSAERPKGSFSTLEIQRTEQGDSAMYLCSSSTSYEQYFGPGTRLTVT.

This clone was found a few times. The V and J genes are TRBV28 and TRBJ2-7, with D uncertain. The CDR3 covers 12 residues. Trimming stripped 4 bases from V and 5 bases from J, with 9 bases between. Germline CDR1 is MDHEN and CDR2 is SYDVKM. The CDR3 DNA reads TGTGCCAGCAGTTACCCTATGGACGAGCAGTACTTC. Translation: CASSYPMDEQYF.

This clone was observed once. This chain uses TRBV28 with TRBJ2-1, with D tentatively TRBD2 (6 bases). The CDR3 has 15 residues. Germline CDR1 and CDR2: MDHEN and SYDVKM. Trimming stripped 3 bases from V and 0 bases from J, with 9 bases between. The CDR3 nucleotides are TGTGCCAGCAGTTTCGCGGGAAGCTCCTACAATGAGCAGTTCTTC. Protein sequence: CASSFAGSSYNEQFF.

The rearrangement uses TRBV28 and TRBJ2-5; TRBD2 aligns across 7 bases. After removal of 5 bases from V and 4 bases from J, the junction contained 10 bases not matched to a gene. Germline CDR1 reads MDHEN; CDR2 reads SYDVKM. The CDR3 sequence is 15 residues long. The CDR3 spells CASSTTPGGGETQYF. CDR3 nucleotide sequence: TGTGCCAGCAGTACAACTCCGGGAGGTGGAGAGACCCAGTACTTC.

This clone has a single count. This sample includes further DNA sequences coding for the same CDR3. J is TRBJ1-1 and V is TRBV28; the D is unclear. The CDR3 has 13 amino acids. V lost 3 bases, J lost 11 bases, and 16 bases lay in between. In germline, CDR1 is MDHEN, CDR2 SYDVKM. For the CDR3, the DNA is TGTGCCAGCAGTTTTAGAGGATTAGTAGGCGCTTTCTTT. Translation gives CASSFRGLVGAFF.

This clone was counted once. J is TRBJ1-1 and V is TRBV2; D is perhaps TRBD1 (6 bases). The CDR3 extends over 14 amino acids. Germline CDR1 is SNHLY and CDR2 is FYNNEI. Trimming removed 8 bases at V and 5 bases at J, with 18 bases between. CDR3 sequence reads: CASSVFGGQTEAFF. CDR3 coding DNA: TGTGCCAGCTCGGTTTTCGGGGGGCAAACTGAAGCTTTCTTT.